This TCR beta chain was captured in a study of T cell responses to AZD1222 COVID-19 vaccine (dated by TCRdb to the early 2020s). Looking at the study overall: AZD1222 recipients given second doses at about 4 weeks or at about 12 weeks were pooled, since spike-specific TCR depth and breadth were not found to differ between the two schedules. TCR sequencing was performed for some 250 trial participants, of whom 200 to 220 were given two doses of AZD1222 and some 26 were given two doses of MenACWY control vaccine. Trial participants were enrolled by age into 18-55, 56-69 and 70-plus year subgroups, with about 150, 27 and 61 TCR-sequenced participants respectively. The research as a whole found: No day 14 peak-response samples were available, so repertoires were characterized only after the peak T cell response. In the small 56-69-year group, the increase in depth fell short of significance, most likely because of low power. Most participants were white British and females outnumbered males, and the authors suggested that clonal diversity may have been underestimated. After two AZD1222 doses, spike-specific TCR breadth and depth were significantly higher than at day 0 and than in MenACWY recipients. Nearly half of unique spike-specific TCRs reportedly recognized epitopes outside regions mutated in the B.1.351 and B.1.1.7 variants. Conclusions about previously exposed vaccinees are limited because only six or seven AZD1222 recipients were SARS-CoV-2 seropositive at baseline. The whole spike protein was spanned by vaccine-associated CD4 TCRs, and dominant responses were seen in regions 160-218 and 743-854.

The CDR3 regions of human TCRbeta chains were analyzed by immunosequencing. Per the authors' processing: Repertoire TCRs were matched against a reference library of SARS-CoV-2-specific TCRs generated with the MIRA antigen-specificity platform. Breadth was defined as the fraction of unique TCRs that were SARS-CoV-2-associated. Depth was defined as the fraction of total T cells that were SARS-CoV-2-associated. Using the MIRA data, each spike-specific TCR was assigned both to the spike region to which the TCR was reactive and to a CD4 or CD8 class. Log10-transformed breadth and depth values were compared by one-way ANOVA with Sidak's multiple comparisons tests. TCRdb provides this immuneACCESS table in a form limited to in-frame rearrangements. Some clones are lacking; in checked studies, under half of them reflect an unresolved V gene, and why the rest are absent is not known. The DNA was the basis for D and trimming; V, J and clone size are from that table. The sample yields around 99,000 clones; roughly 90% were counted once. The ten largest clones capture 6.6% of the sample.

The time point label for this specimen denotes: baseline before first vaccination. Vaccinee samples came from UK trials COV001 and COV002, including a single-blind randomized controlled phase 2/3 trial of AZD1222 (ChAdOx1 nCoV-19) in healthy adults. Trial participant PBMC samples were collected at day 0 and day 28 after the second dose for TCRbeta chain sequencing. With regard to this clone: It lacks a known antigen. Base qualities are not recorded, but no much larger clone differs from it by a single base.

The germline V and J ends show losses of 5 bases and 8 bases respectively, and no gene match explains 10 bases of the junction. The germline V gene provides CDR1 SGHTA and CDR2 FQGNSA. The CDR3, from cysteine to phenylalanine, totals 14 residues. Here the CDR3 DNA is all that survives: 42 bases in frame from base 1. The material sequenced was peripheral blood, taken on day 0 of AZD1222 vaccination. Rearrangement joined TRBV7-2 to TRBJ1-2; 8 nucleotides in the junction match TRBD1. The TCR was taken from an adult in good health. The DNA sequence is as follows: TGTGCCAGCAGCCTAGAGGGGGACAGGCCCGGCTACACCTTC. This codes for CASSLEGDRPGYTF.